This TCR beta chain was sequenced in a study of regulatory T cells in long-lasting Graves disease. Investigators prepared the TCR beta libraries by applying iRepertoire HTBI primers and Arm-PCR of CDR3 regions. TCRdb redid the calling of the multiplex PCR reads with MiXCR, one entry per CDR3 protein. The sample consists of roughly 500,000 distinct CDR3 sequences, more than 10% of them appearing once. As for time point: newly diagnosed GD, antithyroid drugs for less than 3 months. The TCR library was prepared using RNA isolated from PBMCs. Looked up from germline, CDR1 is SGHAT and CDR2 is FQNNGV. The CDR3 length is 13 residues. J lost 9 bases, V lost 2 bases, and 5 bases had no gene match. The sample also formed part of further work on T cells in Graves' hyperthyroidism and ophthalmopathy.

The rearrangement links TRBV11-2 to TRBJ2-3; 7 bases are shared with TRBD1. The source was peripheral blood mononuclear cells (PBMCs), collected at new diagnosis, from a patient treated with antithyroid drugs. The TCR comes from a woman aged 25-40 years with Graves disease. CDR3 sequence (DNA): TGTGCCAGCAGCTTATGGGGGACAGTAACGCAGTATTTT. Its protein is CASSLWGTVTQYF.